Shown below are 13 T cell receptor beta chains from a single sample sequenced in a study of shared clonotypes between healthy human individuals. The naive CD8 population came from CD45RO-negative cells selected for CCR7, without terminally differentiated effector memory CD45RA+ cells. Sequencing was performed with immunoSEQ multiplex PCR; in TCRdb, only in-frame clones are kept and a portion is missing. The table has about 600,000 clones, roughly 96% seen once; the top ten hold 0.11%. Material: naive CD8+ T cells sorted from blood. These receptors were taken from a woman in her twenties or thirties in good health.

The gene calls are TRBV7-9 and TRBJ2-1; 9 nucleotides match TRBD2. The CDR3 has 14 amino acids. V dropped 7 bases and J dropped 2; count of bases not matched to a gene: 3. The V gene's germline CDR1 is SEHNR and CDR2 FQNEAQ (reference sequence). Here the CDR3 reads CASTRLAAYNEQFF. The DNA of the CDR3 is TGTGCCAGCACCAGACTAGCGGCCTACAATGAGCAGTTCTTC.

V usage is TRBV4-2 and J usage is TRBJ2-2, with D tentatively TRBD1 or TRBD2 (5 bases each). V lost 3 bases, J lost 7 bases, and 9 bases lay in between. Looked up from germline, CDR1 is LGHNA and CDR2 is YNFKEQ. There are 13 residues in the CDR3. This CDR3 reads CASSQWGNGELFF. CDR3 in DNA: TGTGCCAGCAGCCAGTGGGGGAACGGGGAGCTGTTTTTT.

The chain combines TRBV28 with TRBJ1-2; TRBD1 matches 8 bases. This CDR3 is 13 amino acids long. Trimming removed 3 bases from V and 7 bases from J; junction bases left unmatched: 4. Germline lookup yields CDR1 MDHEN and CDR2 SYDVKM. The CDR3 nucleotides read TGTGCCAGCAGTTTCAGGGGGCGATCTGGCTACACCTTC. It is translated as CASSFRGRSGYTF.

This chain uses TRBV11-1 with TRBJ2-1; TRBD2 matches at 10 bases. Germline-derived CDR1 and CDR2 are SGHAT and FQDESV (reference sequence). The CDR3 is 15 residues long. V lost 3 bases to trimming and J lost 3 bases; unmatched junction nucleotides: 2. The DNA of the CDR3 is TGTGCCAGCAGCTTGGGGACTAGCGACTACAATGAGCAGTTCTTC. This codes for CASSLGTSDYNEQFF.

The chain carries TRBV11-2 and TRBJ2-3, with 7 bases identical to TRBD2. This CDR3 region has 15 residues. Germline-derived CDR1 and CDR2 are SGHAT and FQNNGV. J was trimmed by 2 bases and V by 4 bases; bases with no gene match: 6. CDR3 DNA: TGTGCCAGCAGCTCGGAAGCGGGACCCACAGATACGCAGTATTTT. Residues: CASSSEAGPTDTQYF.

The chain joins TRBV9 to TRBJ2-7, with D uncertain. The CDR3 length is 15 residues. V was cut by 0 bases and J by 7 bases, with 17 bases left in between. Germline assignment: CDR1 SGDLS and CDR2 YYNGEE. The CDR3 reads CASSVEGLRSREQYF. Here the CDR3 DNA reads TGTGCCAGCAGCGTAGAGGGATTACGCTCGCGAGAGCAGTACTTC.

The chain has TRBV5-4 and TRBJ2-1, with D perhaps assigned TRBD1 or TRBD2 (6 bases each). The CDR3 totals 16 residues. V lost 3 bases and J lost 0, with 13 bases in between. Per the germline V gene, CDR1 is SGHNT and CDR2 is YYREEE (reference sequence). As DNA, the CDR3 is TGTGCCAGCAGCTGGGGAGGAGGGGGCTCCTACAATGAGCAGTTCTTC. This codes for CASSWGGGGSYNEQFF.

The CDR3 protein is CASSLSQGFTGELFF. CDR3 coding DNA: TGTGCCAGCAGTTTATCCCAGGGGTTCACCGGGGAGCTGTTTTTT. The chain recombines TRBV27 with TRBJ2-2, with D possibly TRBD1 on 6 matching bases. The V gene lost 0 bases and the J gene lost 4 bases, with 9 bases spanning the gap. Germline lookup yields CDR1 MNHEY and CDR2 SMNVEV (reference sequence). This CDR3 has 15 residues.

This clone was counted once. V and J are TRBV11-2 and TRBJ2-2; D gene ambiguous. This CDR3 has 13 residues. Trimming removed 5 bases from V and 4 bases from J, with 8 bases in between. Germline loops: CDR1 SGHAT, CDR2 FQNNGV. CDR3 loop: CASSRIRTGELFF. CDR3 nucleotides: TGTGCCAGCAGCCGAATACGCACCGGGGAGCTGTTTTTT.

The chain is built from TRBV15 and TRBJ1-1; perhaps TRBD1 as D (6 bases). The germline V gene has CDR1 LNHNV and CDR2 YYDKDF (reference sequence). This CDR3 spans 14 amino acids. The V and J ends lost 5 bases and 3 bases respectively, with 13 bases between them. The CDR3 region is CATSYREGDTEAFF. CDR3 DNA sequence: TGTGCCACCAGCTACAGGGAGGGGGACACTGAAGCTTTCTTT.

V and J are TRBV10-3 and TRBJ2-7; no reliable D call. The V end lost 2 bases, the J end lost 1 base, and 6 bases lay between the germline ends. CDR1 is ENHRY and CDR2 is SYGVKD in the germline V gene. The CDR3 runs 13 residues. CDR3 nucleotide sequence: TGTGCCATCAGTGAGGGGATGTCCTACGAGCAGTACTTC. Its translation: CAISEGMSYEQYF.

This clone was recorded only once. This sample includes further DNA sequences coding for the same CDR3. The chain combines TRBV5-6 with TRBJ1-1; possibly TRBD1 for D (5 bases). The germline V gene encodes CDR1 SGHDT and CDR2 YYEEEE. V was pared by 0 bases and J by 4 bases, with 7 bases between. The CDR3 is 13 amino acids. CDR3 sequence: CASSLAGATEAFF. In DNA form, the CDR3 reads TGTGCCAGCAGCTTGGCCGGGGCCACTGAAGCTTTCTTT.

The chain has TRBV12-5 and TRBJ2-1, with 9 positions matching TRBD1. Germline V gene sequence: CDR1 LGHNT, CDR2 FRNRAP. V shed 5 bases and J 7 bases; nucleotides not matched to a gene: 6. There are 14 residues in the CDR3. The DNA for the CDR3 is TGTGCTAGTGGTACGGGACAGGGTCGTAATGAGCAGTTCTTC. Translating gives CASGTGQGRNEQFF.